Below, 10 T cell receptor beta chains from the same sample are listed, as sequenced in a study of identical twins. From the 5' RACE reads, TCRdb called clonotypes with MiXCR, one entry per CDR3 protein. The profile shows under 1 million distinct CDR3 sequences, 12% of them singletons. These sequences were also reported in another study, on yellow fever vaccine responses in identical twins.

Input material: PBMCs. These receptors came from a woman younger than 35 in good health.

This clonotype was seen only a few times. This sequence joins TRBV20-1 and TRBJ2-2; 8 bases align to TRBD2. The germline CDR1 and CDR2 sequences are DFQATT and SNEGSKA (reference sequence). The CDR3 is 15 residues long. V gave up 5 bases and J gave up 0 bases; unmatched junction bases: 5. CDR3 bases: TGCAGTGCTTTCGGACTAGCTCCGAACACCGGGGAGCTGTTTTTT. It is translated as CSAFGLAPNTGELFF.

This clonotype showed up just a few times. The chain recombines TRBV6-5 with TRBJ2-3; D is unclear. V lost 0 bases to trimming and J lost 0 bases, with 10 bases between them. Germline CDR1 is MNHEY and CDR2 is SVGAGI. The CDR3 loop spans 16 amino acids. Here the CDR3 DNA reads TGTGCCAGCAGTTACTCGCCCTTAACTAGCACAGATACGCAGTATTTT. This encodes CASSYSPLTSTDTQYF.

This clonotype appeared a few times. This chain connects TRBV20-1 to TRBJ1-6; no clear D gene. CDR3 length: 13 amino acids. V shed 3 bases and J shed 8 bases, with 11 bases lying between them. CDR1 is DFQATT, CDR2 SNEGSKA, per germline (reference sequence). CDR3: CSARSTEYSPLHF. The CDR3 DNA reads TGCAGTGCTAGGTCGACGGAATATTCACCCCTCCACTTT.

This clonotype was detected only a few times. This chain joins TRBV5-1 and TRBJ1-3; the D is unclear. Germline V CDR1 and CDR2: SGHRS, YFSETQ. The ends were cut back, 2 bases at V and 4 bases at J, with 13 bases in the middle. The CDR3 totals 15 residues. CDR3 DNA: TGCGCCAGCAGCTTCGAAAGGATTGGGGGAAACACCATATATTTT. It specifies CASSFERIGGNTIYF.

This clonotype appeared many times. This chain connects TRBV28 to TRBJ1-5; D is perhaps TRBD1 (6 bases). Germline CDR1 is MDHEN and CDR2 is SYDVKM. V lost 5 bases, J lost 6 bases, and 14 bases lay in between. There are 14 residues in the CDR3. This CDR3 is CASSPGERGQPQHF. Here the CDR3 DNA reads TGTGCCAGCAGTCCAGGGGAGAGAGGTCAGCCCCAGCATTTT.

CDR3 amino acids: CASSLGQTPGWTQYF. The CDR3 DNA sequence: TGCGCCAGCAGCTTAGGACAGACCCCCGGTTGGACCCAGTACTTC. The V and J genes are TRBV5-1 and TRBJ2-5; a weak D match, TRBD1 (6 bases). The germline V gene has CDR1 SGHRS and CDR2 YFSETQ. The V and J ends lost 2 bases and 7 bases respectively, with 18 bases between them. The CDR3 is 15 residues long.

This clonotype has a handful of counts. V gene TRBV11-2 combines with J gene TRBJ2-7; D is ambiguous. Germline lookup yields CDR1 SGHAT and CDR2 FQNNGV. V was trimmed by 5 bases and J by 4 bases, leaving 9 bases between them. This CDR3 is built from 12 residues. The CDR3 DNA sequence: TGTGCCAGCAGCCGAATGACTTACGAGCAGTACGTC. Translation gives CASSRMTYEQYV.

The chain couples TRBV28 to TRBJ2-7; no definite D call. The CDR3 runs to 17 residues. V was cut by 4 bases and J by 3 bases, with 22 bases left in between. Looked up from germline, CDR1 is MDHEN and CDR2 is SYDVKM. The CDR3 loop is CASSSSRIQEWRYEQYF. The CDR3 DNA follows: TGTGCCAGCAGTTCCAGCCGCATTCAGGAATGGCGCTACGAGCAGTACTTC.

This clonotype was observed a handful of times. V usage is TRBV6-1 and J usage is TRBJ2-7; D perhaps matches TRBD2 (5 bases). Between the trimmed V and J ends, which lost 7 bases and 2 bases, there was a span of 12 bases. This CDR3 has 13 residues. Germline loops: CDR1 MNHNS, CDR2 SASEGT. CDR3 residues: CASTHGVTYEQYV. The DNA of the CDR3 is TGTGCCAGCACCCACGGGGTTACCTACGAGCAGTACGTC.

This clonotype appeared a few times. The CDR3 DNA reads TGTGCCACCAGTGATGTGCTCTCCGACCAGTATAACAATGAGCAGTTCTTC. This encodes CATSDVLSDQYNNEQFF. This chain joins TRBV24-1 and TRBJ2-1; no reliable D call. Germline CDR1 is KGHDR and CDR2 is SFDVKD. The CDR3 length is 17 residues. Trimming cost V 3 bases and J 5 bases, with 19 bases left between them.